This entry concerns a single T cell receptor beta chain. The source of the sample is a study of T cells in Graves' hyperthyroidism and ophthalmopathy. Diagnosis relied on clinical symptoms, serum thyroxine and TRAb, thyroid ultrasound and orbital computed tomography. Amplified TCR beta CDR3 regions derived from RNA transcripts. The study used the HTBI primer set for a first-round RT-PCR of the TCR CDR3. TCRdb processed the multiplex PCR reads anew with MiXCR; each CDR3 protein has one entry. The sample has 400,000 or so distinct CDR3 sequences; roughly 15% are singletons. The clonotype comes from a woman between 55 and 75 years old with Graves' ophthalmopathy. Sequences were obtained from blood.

Here the CDR3 DNA reads TGTGCCAGCAGAACCGACAGGGCGCAAACCCTGAGGTGGGATGGCTACACCTTC. It specifies CASRTDRAQTLRWDGYTF. J is TRBJ1-2 and V is TRBV6-1; 7 bases align to TRBD1. J was trimmed by 6 bases and V by 6 bases; bases with no gene match: 22. Germline CDR1 and CDR2: MNHNS and SASEGT. This CDR3 region has 18 residues.